This T cell receptor beta chain was profiled in a study of T-cell reconstitution after alpha-beta-depleted transplantation in children (dated by TCRdb to between 2015 and 2016). Regarding the study in general: Using TCR repertoire profiling, the study quantitatively followed how T-cell immune reconstitution unfolded in children after TCRalphabeta/CD19-depleted allogeneic hematopoietic cell transplantation. Paper-wide results and their limitations: Over the following months the frequencies of hyperexpanded clones went down, and after one year T-cell counts and TCRbeta diversity were mostly credited to newly produced T cells. The high TCRbeta diversity at day 60 in some patients was ascribed to recipient T cells and intrathymic progenitors that had survived conditioning. The apparently early recovery of alphabetaT-cell counts about two months after transplant reportedly depended on only several hundred rapidly expanded clones that came from non-depleted graft cells.

To prepare the library, PCR was applied. These reads were obtained on an Illumina HiSeq 2500. TCR libraries were prepared with molecular barcoding, using unique molecular identifiers to normalize TCRbeta repertoire quantification. TCRdb reworked the public reads: Q25 trimming with fastp, MiXCR clone assembly, productive beta chains retained. Every entry covers one CDR3 protein and lists the most common genes and DNA from its rows. The sample data list more than 85,000 distinct CDR3 sequences, and around 6% of these were observed just once. The ten largest clones represent around 5.6% of the sample. Relative to germline, V is missing 0 bases and J is missing 5 bases, with 7 bases of the junction outside any gene match. The CDR3 spans 17 residues, from the cysteine through the phenylalanine. Here the CDR3 DNA is all that survives: 51 bases in frame from base 1. In the germline V gene, CDR1 corresponds to LGHNA and CDR2 to YNFKEQ.

The time point label, as the study defines it: day 60 (about 2 months) after transplantation. Reading the label with the study, this specimen's treatment or condition is: allogeneic hematopoietic cell transplantation with graft depleted of TCRalphabeta T cells and CD19 B cells. TCRalphabeta/CD19-depleted allogeneic hematopoietic cell grafts were given to the transplant recipients, all of whom were children. Details on this clonotype: Its antigen specificity is not known. Base qualities are not at hand, and no much larger clone is one base apart.

The sequenced sample was PBMCs, mostly from graft donor cells, obtained 60 days after TCRalphabeta/CD19-depleted stem cell transplant. The chain employs TRBV4-2 and TRBJ2-5, with 12 central nucleotides matching TRBD2. The clonotype originates from a female patient aged 2-9 years who had a stem cell transplant for Fanconi anemia, so the T cells may come from the graft donor. The CDR3 protein: CASSQENGLAGRETQYF. The base sequence is TGTGCCAGCAGCCAAGAAAACGGACTAGCGGGGAGGGAGACCCAGTACTTC.